These 25 T cell receptor beta chains originate from one sample sequenced in a study of blood T cell repertoires in COVID-19. The method was immunoSEQ multiplex PCR; TCRdb's version includes in-frame clones alone and lacks a portion of them. The sample carries under 250,000 clones, around 89% recorded once. Sequenced input: peripheral blood. The receptors were gathered from a woman under 40 with COVID-19, enrolled during active disease.

The rearrangement uses TRBV5-1 and TRBJ1-1; D remains ambiguous. The germline V gene encodes CDR1 SGHRS and CDR2 YFSETQ. Trimming pared 0 bases from V and 6 bases from J, leaving 15 bases between. This CDR3 has 15 residues. CDR3 bases: TGCGCCAGCAGCTTGGAGGCAGGTAATTTCCCTGAAGCTTTCTTT. Translating it yields CASSLEAGNFPEAFF.

The V and J genes are TRBV5-6 and TRBJ2-1; 7 positions agree with TRBD1. The V gene end was trimmed by 4 bases and the J gene end by 10 bases; junction bases not matched to a gene: 5. CDR3 length: 12 residues. Germline V CDR1 and CDR2: SGHDT, YYEEEE. In DNA form, the CDR3 reads TGTGCCAGCAGCATACCGGGACAGGAGCAGTTCTTC. Amino acids: CASSIPGQEQFF. Filled out from reference TRBV5-6 and TRBJ2-1, the complete variable domain reads DAGVTQSPTHLIKTRGQQVTLRCSPKSGHDTVSWYQQALGQGPQFIFQYYEEEERQRGNFPDRFSGHQFPNYSSELNVNALLLGDSALYLCASSIPGQEQFFGPGTRLTVL.

The chain employs TRBV27 and TRBJ2-7; 11 bases map to TRBD1. The germline V gene has CDR1 MNHEY and CDR2 SMNVEV (reference sequence). The CDR3 has 17 residues. V dropped 5 bases and J dropped 2; count of bases not matched to a gene: 11. CDR3 loop: CASSPGTGGYLAYEQYF. Written as DNA, the CDR3 is TGTGCCAGCAGTCCAGGGACAGGGGGTTATCTGGCCTACGAGCAGTACTTC.

This clone has only one observation. The gene calls are TRBV19 and TRBJ2-7; TRBD1 is a possible D gene (6 bases). CDR3 length: 14 amino acids. V was trimmed by 5 bases and J by 4 bases, leaving 15 bases between them. Germline V lookup: CDR1 LNHDA, CDR2 SQIVND (reference sequence). The CDR3 is CASSRQAPTYEQYV. Written as DNA, the CDR3 is TGTGCCAGTAGTCGACAGGCCCCTACGTACGAGCAGTACGTC.

This clone was observed once. The chain joins TRBV4-2 to TRBJ1-1; 7 nucleotides line up with TRBD1. J lost 1 base, V lost 0 bases, and 5 bases had no gene match. CDR3 length: 16 residues. Germline CDR1 is LGHNA and CDR2 is YNFKEQ. The CDR3 coding sequence is TGTGCCAGCAGCCAAGAAGGGACAGTGGGGAACACTGAAGCTTTCTTT. This codes for CASSQEGTVGNTEAFF.

The chain is built from TRBV10-3 and TRBJ1-1; maybe TRBD1 (6 bases). Trimming cost V 3 bases and J 6 bases, with 17 bases left between them. CDR1 and CDR2 from the germline V gene are ENHRY and SYGVKD. This CDR3 is built from 15 residues. CDR3 sequence reads: CAISESAQGISEAFF. The CDR3 DNA sequence: TGTGCCATCAGTGAATCGGCACAGGGCATATCTGAAGCTTTCTTT.

The chain recombines TRBV10-2 with TRBJ2-1; D unclear. Germline values: CDR1 WSHSY, CDR2 SAAADI. The V end was cut by 4 bases, the J end by 4 bases, with 11 bases between. The CDR3 has 14 residues. This CDR3 reads CASSVDPAYNEQFF. In DNA, the CDR3 is TGCGCCAGCAGTGTAGATCCCGCTTACAATGAGCAGTTCTTC.

The CDR3: CASSSDSAPQETQYF. The DNA of the CDR3 is TGCGCCAGCAGCTCGGACAGTGCACCTCAAGAGACCCAGTACTTC. The V gene is TRBV5-1, the J gene TRBJ2-5; D perhaps matches TRBD1 (6 bases). Germline-derived CDR1 and CDR2 are SGHRS and YFSETQ. CDR3 size: 15 residues. Trimming left V 3 bases short and J 2 bases short, with 14 bases between.

The chain links TRBV11-1 to TRBJ2-2; TRBD2 aligns across 10 bases. The CDR3 is made up of 17 amino acids. Germline V gene sequence: CDR1 SGHAT, CDR2 FQDESV (reference sequence). V lost 0 bases to trimming and J lost 4 bases; unmatched junction nucleotides: 5. CDR3 nucleotides: TGTGCCAGCAGCTTAGCGTTGACTAGCGGGTCCACCGGGGAGCTGTTTTTT. Its protein product is CASSLALTSGSTGELFF.

The chain carries TRBV29-1 and TRBJ2-1; no firm D call. Germline loops: CDR1 SQVTM, CDR2 ANQGSEA. The CDR3 is made up of 11 amino acids. Trimming left V 6 bases short and J 7 bases short, with 10 bases between. CDR3 in DNA: TGCAGCGTCAGACAAGAAAATGAGCAGTTCTTC. This translates into CSVRQENEQFF.

The rearrangement uses TRBV9 and TRBJ1-6; no firm D call. CDR1 SGDLS and CDR2 YYNGEE come from the germline V gene. The V end lost 0 bases, the J end lost 7 bases, and 5 bases lay between the germline ends. This CDR3 is 13 amino acids long. CDR3 region: CASSVGENSPLHF. In DNA form, the CDR3 reads TGTGCCAGCAGCGTAGGAGAAAATTCACCCCTCCACTTT.

The genes are TRBV7-9 and TRBJ1-6; 7 bases align to TRBD1. The CDR3 covers 13 residues. V shed 4 bases, J shed 8 bases, and the junction held 2 bases outside the gene matches. CDR1 SEHNR and CDR2 FQNEAQ come from the germline V gene (reference sequence). The CDR3 DNA reads TGTGCCAGCAGCTGGACAGGAGATTCACCCCTCCACTTT. This sequence encodes CASSWTGDSPLHF.

The V and J genes are TRBV10-3 and TRBJ2-1; possibly TRBD2 for D (6 bases). This CDR3 has 13 amino acids. The germline V gene encodes CDR1 ENHRY and CDR2 SYGVKD. The V end was cut by 7 bases, the J end by 10 bases, with 17 bases between. The CDR3 DNA sequence: TGTGCCATCACCGGGACTCCCATGGAGGAGCAGTTCTTC. Its protein is CAITGTPMEEQFF.

This clone was counted once. CDR3 amino acids: CASSLGLQGTSEQYF. The CDR3 coding sequence is TGCGCCAGCAGCCTTGGGTTGCAGGGGACGAGCGAGCAGTACTTC. The V and J genes are TRBV5-1 and TRBJ2-7, with a possible D match to TRBD1 (6 bases). In germline, CDR1 is SGHRS, CDR2 YFSETQ. The V and J ends lost 4 bases and 6 bases respectively, with 20 bases between them. This CDR3 has 15 amino acids.

The chain recombines TRBV27 with TRBJ2-3; possible D gene TRBD2, 6 bases. The V gene lost 8 bases and the J gene lost 2 bases, with 14 bases spanning the gap. The CDR3 spans 14 residues. Germline V gene lookup returns CDR1 MNHEY and CDR2 SMNVEV (reference sequence). For the CDR3, the DNA is TGTGCCAGCGGTGGCGGGGAATTCACAGATACGCAGTATTTT. It encodes CASGGGEFTDTQYF.

The V call is TRBV7-2, the J call TRBJ1-1; 7 bases line up with TRBD1. Germline V gene sequence: CDR1 SGHTA, CDR2 FQGNSA. CDR3 size: 15 residues. Losses at the gene ends were 6 bases for V and 4 bases for J; bases not matched to a gene: 11. In nucleotides, the CDR3 is TGTGCCAGCAGTCGAGTGGCAGGGGGAATCACTGAAGCTTTCTTT. Translated, it gives CASSRVAGGITEAFF.

The chain links TRBV7-9 to TRBJ2-3; 12 nucleotides agree with TRBD2. This CDR3 region has 16 residues. V gave up 4 bases and J gave up 7 bases; unmatched junction bases: 9. Germline V lookup: CDR1 SEHNR, CDR2 FQNEAQ (reference sequence). This CDR3 reads CASSWAASGGVYTQYF. The DNA of the CDR3 is TGTGCCAGCAGCTGGGCCGCTAGCGGGGGGGTATATACGCAGTATTTT.

This clone was detected only once. The chain recombines TRBV5-6 with TRBJ2-7, with TRBD1 identical over 8 bases. V was pared by 6 bases and J by 7 bases, with 9 bases of the junction left unmatched. This CDR3 spans 13 amino acids. Germline V gives CDR1 SGHDT, CDR2 YYEEEE. CDR3 coding DNA: TGTGCCAGCAACCGACAGGGGTCAGATGAGCAGTACTTC. Translation gives CASNRQGSDEQYF.

The chain uses TRBV19 and TRBJ1-3; TRBD1 agrees at 7 bases. Germline CDR1 is LNHDA and CDR2 is SQIVND (reference sequence). V shed 3 bases, J shed 0 bases, and the junction held 11 bases outside the gene matches. The CDR3 length is 18 residues. CDR3 residues: CASSIFGTNRGSGNTIYF. CDR3 nucleotide sequence: TGTGCCAGTAGTATTTTTGGTACGAACAGGGGCTCTGGAAACACCATATATTTT.

The chain carries TRBV7-2 and TRBJ1-1; 8 bases line up with TRBD1. Germline values: CDR1 SGHTA, CDR2 FQGNSA. The CDR3 sequence is 14 residues long. V shed 1 base and J 7 bases; nucleotides not matched to a gene: 5. The CDR3 DNA follows: TGTGCCAGCAGCTTAGTGGGGACAGGATTTGAAGCTTTCTTT. This codes for CASSLVGTGFEAFF. The variable domain in full, completed from reference TRBV7-2 and TRBJ1-1, reads GAGVSQSPSNKVTEKGKDVELRCDPISGHTALYWYRQSLGQGLEFLIYFQGNSAPDKSGLPSDRFSAERTGGSVSTLTIQRTQQEDSAVYLCASSLVGTGFEAFFGQGTRLTVV.

This chain joins TRBV18 and TRBJ1-2, with 7 bases matching TRBD1. V shed 2 bases and J 4 bases; nucleotides not matched to a gene: 10. This CDR3 is 16 amino acids long. Germline CDR1 KGHSH, CDR2 LQKENI. The DNA for the CDR3 is TGTGCCAGCTCACCATCCGGGACAGACACAGGCTATGGCTACACCTTC. This codes for CASSPSGTDTGYGYTF.

V gene TRBV30 combines with J gene TRBJ1-5; D may be TRBD1 (6 bases). This CDR3 region has 14 residues. Germline assignment: CDR1 GTSNPN and CDR2 SVGIG (reference sequence). V was clipped by 1 base and J by 4 bases, with 11 bases between them. CDR3 coding DNA: TGTGCCTGGAGTGGGACAGAGTCTAATCAGCCCCAGCATTTT. Amino acid sequence: CAWSGTESNQPQHF.

This chain joins TRBV27 and TRBJ2-3; the D is unclear. Per germline, CDR1 MNHEY and CDR2 SMNVEV (reference sequence). The CDR3 spans 13 residues. V was pared by 5 bases and J by 4 bases, with 10 bases between. CDR3 nucleotide sequence: TGTGCCAGCAGTCGCCCGGCGGCAGATACGCAGTATTTT. Its translation: CASSRPAADTQYF.

This chain connects TRBV7-6 to TRBJ2-5, with 16 bases that match TRBD2. V trimming: 5 bases; J trimming: 6 bases; junction bases outside the gene matches: 12. Germline V gene data show CDR1 as SGHVS and CDR2 as FNYEAQ. The CDR3 runs to 18 residues. The CDR3 region is CASSPGTSGRAGRKTQYF. DNA of the CDR3: TGTGCCAGCAGCCCTGGGACTAGCGGGAGGGCGGGGAGGAAGACCCAGTACTTC.

This rearrangement joins TRBV4-2 to TRBJ1-6, with D unresolved. Deletions cut 0 bases from V and 8 bases from J, with 14 bases between. The CDR3 has 16 residues. Germline loops: CDR1 LGHNA, CDR2 YNFKEQ. The CDR3 DNA is TGTGCCAGCAGCCAAGATAGGCGGGCAGGAGATTCACCCCTCCACTTT. This codes for CASSQDRRAGDSPLHF.